Listed below are T cell receptor beta chains from one sample, sequenced in a study of T cells in Graves' hyperthyroidism and ophthalmopathy. TCRdb itself ran the multiplex PCR reads through MiXCR, one entry per CDR3 protein. The repertoire holds about 420,000 distinct CDR3 sequences, roughly 15% seen once, with 5% to 6% in the top ten. Sequencing was done on a sample of blood. The source of these receptors is a woman aged 18 to 35 with Graves' hyperthyroidism. Both conserved end residues are part of each CDR3. The D gene is left open where the match is weak. Clone size is shown for a subset of rows, as once, few, many or a class of expanded clone.

TRBJ2-7 | TRBD1 | 14 | many | TRBV20-1 | CSARGGQGSYEQYF | TGCAGTGCTAGAGGAGGACAGGGCTCCTACGAGCAGTACTTC
TRBJ1-1 | NA | 16 | many | TRBV7-9 | CASSLALGRANTEAFF | TGTGCCAGCAGCTTAGCGCTAGGAAGAGCGAACACTGAAGCTTTCTTT
TRBJ2-3 | TRBD2 | 15 | many | TRBV4-3 | CASSQGGTTTDTQYF | TGCGCCAGCAGCCAAGGAGGGACTACCACAGATACGCAGTATTTT
TRBJ2-7 | TRBD1 | 15 | many | TRBV27 | CASSYLEGAVYEQYF | TGTGCCAGCAGCTATTTAGAGGGGGCGGTCTACGAGCAGTACTTC
TRBJ2-5 | NA | 12 | many | TRBV28 | CASSPREETQYF | TGTGCCAGCAGCCCCAGAGAAGAGACCCAGTACTTC
TRBJ1-3 | NA | 15 | many | TRBV28 | CASSLGGASGNTIYF | TGTGCCAGCAGTTTAGGAGGGGCATCTGGAAACACCATATATTTT
TRBJ2-5 | NA | 15 | NA | TRBV20-1 | CSARRPGQLQETQYF | TGCAGTGCTAGACGACCTGGACAGTTACAAGAGACCCAGTACTTC
TRBJ1-1 | NA | 14 | few | TRBV27 | CASSQSPVGAEAFF | TGTGCCAGCAGTCAATCCCCGGTTGGGGCTGAAGCTTTCTTT
TRBJ2-7 | TRBD2 | 15 | many | TRBV6-1 | CASTNLAAGGYEQYF | TGTGCCAGCACCAACCTAGCGGCCGGGGGCTACGAGCAGTACTTC
TRBJ1-2 | NA | 11 | many | TRBV28 | CASSFKSSYTF | TGTGCCAGCAGTTTTAAGTCAAGCTACACCTTC
TRBJ1-2 | TRBD1 | 15 | NA | TRBV27 | CASSWGPGQSYGYTF | TGTGCCAGCAGTTGGGGACCGGGACAGTCCTATGGCTACACCTTC
TRBJ2-5 | NA | 15 | many | TRBV20-1 | CSARDTGESGETQYF | TGCAGTGCTAGAGATACGGGGGAGTCTGGCGAGACCCAGTACTTC
TRBJ2-2 | NA | 14 | many | TRBV7-9 | CASSLVSVAGELFF | TGTGCCAGCAGCTTAGTTTCGGTCGCCGGGGAGCTGTTTTTT
TRBJ1-2 | NA | 13 | NA | TRBV5-8 | CASSFGRDYGYTF | TGTGCCAGCAGCTTTGGGAGAGACTATGGCTACACCTTC
TRBJ1-2 | NA | 14 | NA | TRBV12-3/TRBV12-4 | CASSPSKTNYGYTF | TGTGCCAGCAGTCCCAGTAAGACCAACTATGGCTACACCTTC
TRBJ2-3 | NA | 13 | many | TRBV7-9 | CASSRRGADTQYF | TGTGCCAGCAGCCGCAGGGGAGCAGATACGCAGTATTTT
TRBJ2-4 | NA | 14 | NA | TRBV24-1 | CATSPGEAKNIQYF | TGTGCCACCAGTCCGGGGGAAGCGAAAAACATTCAGTACTTC
TRBJ1-5 | NA | 15 | many | TRBV5-5 | CASSYLWRGNQPQHF | TGTGCCAGCAGCTACCTCTGGAGGGGCAATCAGCCCCAGCATTTT
TRBJ1-2 | NA | 15 | few | TRBV13 | CASSLMGGWNYGYTF | TGTGCCAGCAGCTTAATGGGGGGCTGGAACTATGGCTACACCTTC
TRBJ1-1 | NA | 13 | many | TRBV28 | CASSLTLGTEAFF | TGTGCCAGCAGTTTAACCCTGGGCACTGAAGCTTTCTTT
TRBJ2-7 | TRBD2 | 14 | many | TRBV28 | CASSPKREDNEQYF | TGTGCCAGCAGCCCCAAGCGGGAGGACAACGAGCAGTACTTC
TRBJ2-3 | NA | 14 | many | TRBV7-3 | CASSSGANTDTQYF | TGTGCCAGCAGCTCGGGGGCTAACACAGATACGCAGTATTTT
TRBJ1-1 | NA | 14 | few | TRBV30 | CAWTLPHTDTEAFF | TGTGCCTGGACCCTCCCCCACACCGACACTGAAGCTTTCTTT
TRBJ2-5 | NA | 14 | NA | TRBV5-6 | CASSVRDFQETQYF | TGTGCCAGCAGCGTCCGGGACTTTCAAGAGACCCAGTACTTC
TRBJ1-2 | TRBD1 | 16 | NA | TRBV9 | CASSVAVWTGTYGYTF | TGTGCCAGCAGCGTAGCCGTCTGGACAGGGACCTATGGCTACACCTTC
TRBJ1-1 | TRBD1 | 16 | NA | TRBV6-1 | CASSHRQGIGNTEAFF | TGTGCCAGCAGTCACCGACAGGGGATCGGGAACACTGAAGCTTTCTTT